This T cell receptor beta chain was sequenced during a study of blood T cells in healthy people across ages. The study, taken as a whole, reports: Estimated diversity that came from one million T cells was considered an underestimate.

Investigators took about 9.1 milliliters of peripheral blood from every donor. The CDR3 spans 15 residues. V was shortened by 1 base and J by 5 bases, with 13 bases between the two germline ends. Germline V gene data show CDR1 as SGHRS and CDR2 as YFSETQ. The second PCR ran about 6 to 11 cycles with a sample-barcoded 5' primer and J-beta primers. TCRdb reprocessed the 5' RACE reads with MiXCR, giving one entry per CDR3 protein. The sample consists of approximately 1,700,000 distinct CDR3 sequences, roughly two fifths of them appearing once. The table lists this clonotype with a count of one. Its specificity is not known.

The chain couples TRBV5-1 to TRBJ1-5, with TRBD1 as a possible D gene (6 bases). This receptor was taken from a human donor in good health. Sequencing was done on a sample of blood. The CDR3 DNA is TGCGCCAGCAGCTTGACAGGGTTGCGCGATCAGCCCCAGCATTTT. It codes for CASSLTGLRDQPQHF.